The TCR beta chain under discussion was sequenced for a study of liver allograft versus peripheral blood T cells. At the level of the study: In transplanted livers, T cell receptor repertoires were compared with those found in the recipients' peripheral blood.

TCRdb reprocessed the reads with MiXCR, giving one entry per CDR3 protein. The repertoire has about 13,000 distinct CDR3 sequences, approximately 18% of them found once; the top ten carry roughly 2%. There are many counts of this clonotype. The antigen remains undetermined. Broader study findings: Reportedly, liver allograft T cell receptor repertoires differed from peripheral blood ones.

This sequence originates from a human patient who had a liver transplant. Part of the T cell pool may stem from the graft donor.

The CDR3 DNA reads as TGTGCCAGCAGTTTCTACCCCCGGGACAGGGGGCTACAACTGTTTTTT. Translation: CASSFYPRDRGLQLFF. The gene calls are TRBV12-3 or TRBV12-4 and TRBJ1-4, with 12 bases that match TRBD1. V was clipped by 3 bases and J by 12 bases; unmatched bases: 11. CDR3 length: 16 residues.